The subject of this entry is one T cell receptor (beta chain). Within the sample, other DNA sequences also encode this same CDR3. The CDR3 extends over 12 amino acids. V dropped 3 bases and J dropped 5 bases, with 7 bases sitting between them. Germline V gene data show CDR1 as SGHRS and CDR2 as YFSETQ. These data belong to a study of shared clonotypes between healthy human individuals. Study-level background: Used for every donor were three CD4 naive, three CD4 memory, two CD8 naive and one CD8 memory plate.

The assay was run at deep level. Libraries were prepared by immunoSEQ multiplex PCR; TCRdb keeps only in-frame clonotypes and omits some of them. This table holds some 1 million clones, roughly 70% found once. Sequencing used memory CD4+ T cells sorted from blood. Subset given: CD45RA-negative fraction. This chain uses TRBV5-1 with TRBJ2-3, with no clear D. The receptor was isolated from a man between 18 and 29 years old in good health. For the CDR3, the DNA is TGCGCCAGCAGCTCCCAAGGAGATACGCAGTATTTT. Its protein product is CASSSQGDTQYF.